This T cell receptor (beta chain) is drawn from a study of shared clonotypes between healthy human individuals. Study results and limitations: Tissues were not sampled, only blood, and their repertoires likely differ.

At a deep level, the assay was run. For every subset, genomic DNA was evenly distributed across several immunoSEQ plates. Data came from immunoSEQ multiplex PCR; TCRdb stores just in-frame clones and leaves some out. The table records hundreds of thousands of clones, about 80% of them present only once. This clone was counted only a few times. Its antigen is not identified. V gave up 6 bases and J gave up 2 bases, with 18 bases separating them. Germline lookup yields CDR1 MNHEY and CDR2 SMNVEV (reference sequence). The CDR3 is made up of 16 amino acids. The sequenced material came from PBMCs. The clonotype was recovered from a middle-aged woman in good health. Some clones in this sample may be carry-over from other donors' samples. This chain uses TRBV27 with TRBJ2-3; possibly TRBD1 for D (6 bases). CDR3 sequence: CASSRDTGYLTDTQYF. CDR3 nucleotide sequence: TGTGCCAGCAGCCGGGACACCGGTTACCTCACAGATACGCAGTATTTT.